One and the same sample provided the 17 T cell receptor beta chains below, sequenced in a study of beta chain features in type 1 diabetes (dated by TCRdb to 2016 to 2019). Library construction relied on the immunoSEQ multiplex PCR assay. The entire isolated RNA was reverse transcribed using the High Capacity cDNA Reverse Transcription Kit, and thus expressed TCRB transcripts were sequenced. TCRdb took over this immuneACCESS table, retaining in-frame rearrangements with V and J assigned. Such tables are incomplete; in checked studies, under half of the missing clones stem from an unresolved V gene, and the remainder is unexplained. Recorded for this sample are about 220,000 clones; around 9.9% of them occurred a single time. Roughly 1.4% of the sample is held by the ten biggest clonotypes. The sample taken for sequencing was central memory CD4+ T cells from blood. The source is a man aged 18 to 35 in good health.

V gene TRBV4-2 combines with J gene TRBJ2-7; no firm D call. CDR1 is LGHNA, CDR2 YNFKEQ, per germline. Between the trimmed V and J ends, which lost 0 bases and 3 bases, there was a span of 6 bases. The CDR3 loop spans 13 amino acids. CDR3 protein: CASSQERGYEQYF. CDR3 coding DNA: TGTGCCAGCAGCCAAGAACGCGGCTACGAGCAGTACTTC.

This clone was detected only a few times. This chain joins TRBV28 and TRBJ2-1; TRBD2 might be the D (6 bases). The germline V gene encodes CDR1 MDHEN and CDR2 SYDVKM. With 4 bases removed from V and 9 bases from J, the gap between germline ends came to 19 bases. The CDR3 has 15 residues. DNA for the CDR3: TGTGCCAGCAGTTCACCTTCGGGTAGACTAGTTGAGCAGTTCTTC. Translation gives CASSSPSGRLVEQFF.

This clone has only a few counts. The chain links TRBV7-2 to TRBJ2-7; D is uncertain. The CDR3 extends over 16 amino acids. Germline CDR1 and CDR2: SGHTA and FQGNSA. The V end was cut by 1 base, the J end by 0 bases, with 13 bases between. The CDR3 DNA reads TGTGCCAGCAGCTTAGTAGTCGGCGATGGCTCCTACGAGCAGTACTTC. Its translation is CASSLVVGDGSYEQYF.

This clone was counted a few times. This may stem from a read error, because a much larger clone lies one nucleotide away. Other DNA sequences of this sample code for an identical CDR3. The chain combines TRBV7-2 with TRBJ2-5; 12 positions agree with TRBD2. Looked up from germline, CDR1 is SGHTA and CDR2 is FQGNSA. The J segment lost 2 bases and the V segment lost 5 bases, leaving 3 bases of the junction unmatched. The length of the CDR3 is 15 residues. The CDR3 loop is CASSPGTSGQETQYF. CDR3 sequence (DNA): TGTGCCAGCAGCCCCGGGACTAGCGGGCAAGAGACCCAGTACTTC.

The chain recombines TRBV7-2 with TRBJ2-5, with D tentatively TRBD2 (5 bases). The CDR3 extends over 17 amino acids. Deletions cut 3 bases from V and 2 bases from J, with 19 bases between. Germline V gene lookup returns CDR1 SGHTA and CDR2 FQGNSA. CDR3 nucleotide sequence: TGTGCCAGCAGCTTGGGATCCGTGGTAAGCGGTCAAGAGACCCAGTACTTC. Translation: CASSLGSVVSGQETQYF. The entire variable domain, with the rest obtained from reference TRBV7-2 and TRBJ2-5, is as follows: GAGVSQSPSNKVTEKGKDVELRCDPISGHTALYWYRQSLGQGLEFLIYFQGNSAPDKSGLPSDRFSAERTGGSVSTLTIQRTQQEDSAVYLCASSLGSVVSGQETQYFGPGTRLLVL.

In its sample, this clone was seen a few times. The CDR3 DNA sequence: TGTGCCAGCACTCGGGAGGGGACTAGCGGATACAATGAGCAGTTCTTC. The encoded protein is CASTREGTSGYNEQFF. The rearrangement uses TRBV2 and TRBJ2-1, with 11 bases matching TRBD2. The CDR3 totals 16 residues. J gave up 4 bases and V 7 bases, and 9 bases lay outside the gene matches. Looked up from germline, CDR1 is SNHLY and CDR2 is FYNNEI.

This clone came up many times. This sequence joins TRBV29-1 and TRBJ1-1; unclear D gene. V lost 4 bases, J lost 2 bases, and 11 bases lay in between. From germline, CDR1 is SQVTM and CDR2 ANQGSEA. This CDR3 has 13 residues. CDR3 coding DNA: TGCAGCGTTGCCGAGGGAACAAACACTGAAGCTTTCTTT. It is translated as CSVAEGTNTEAFF.

This chain joins TRBV2 and TRBJ2-3, with D tentatively TRBD1 (6 bases). Germline CDR1 and CDR2: SNHLY and FYNNEI. V was clipped by 9 bases and J by 2 bases, with 15 bases between them. The CDR3 is 14 amino acids. CDR3: CARQMRQVTDTQYF. For the CDR3, the DNA is TGTGCCAGACAGATGCGACAGGTCACAGATACGCAGTATTTT.

V and J are TRBV28 and TRBJ1-2; TRBD1 is a possible D gene (5 bases). V was pared by 4 bases and J by 8 bases, with 14 bases between. The CDR3 length is 13 residues. The germline CDR1 and CDR2 sequences are MDHEN and SYDVKM. CDR3 residues: CASSYGTPVGYTF. CDR3 in DNA: TGTGCCAGCAGTTACGGGACTCCCGTAGGCTACACCTTC.

The V call is TRBV19, the J call TRBJ2-1; 7 bases are shared with TRBD2. The CDR3 runs 17 residues. Trimming cost V 1 base and J 0 bases; bases outside gene matches: 6. CDR1 LNHDA and CDR2 SQIVND come from the germline V gene (reference sequence). This CDR3 reads CASSIVEGGSSYNEQFF. The CDR3 bases are TGTGCCAGTAGTATAGTGGAGGGCGGGAGCTCCTACAATGAGCAGTTCTTC.

The rearrangement joins TRBV9 to TRBJ2-2; TRBD1 might be the D (6 bases). Germline CDR1 SGDLS, CDR2 YYNGEE. The ends were cut back, 2 bases at V and 1 base at J, with 9 bases in the middle. CDR3 length: 15 amino acids. CDR3 residues: CASSVGQMNTGELFF. The CDR3 nucleotides are TGTGCCAGCAGCGTCGGACAGATGAACACCGGGGAGCTGTTTTTT.

The chain joins TRBV6-1 to TRBJ1-5, with 9 nucleotides matching TRBD1. In germline, CDR1 is MNHNS, CDR2 SASEGT. This CDR3 comprises 13 residues. V was pared by 7 bases and J by 7 bases, with 5 bases of the junction left unmatched. CDR3 amino acids: CASIGTGSQPQHF. Here the CDR3 DNA reads TGTGCCAGCATCGGGACAGGGAGCCAGCCCCAGCATTTT.

The gene calls are TRBV6-6 and TRBJ2-3; D is undetermined. In germline, CDR1 is MNHNY, CDR2 SVGAGI (reference sequence). This CDR3 has 12 amino acids. V lost 4 bases and J lost 5, with 7 bases in between. For the CDR3, the DNA is TGTGCCAGCAGTTGGTCACAAGATACGCAGTATTTT. This codes for CASSWSQDTQYF.

This clone came up a few times. The chain is built from TRBV7-6 and TRBJ2-7, with 8 bases lining up with TRBD1. The CDR3 sequence is 14 residues long. From germline, CDR1 is SGHVS and CDR2 FNYEAQ. V was pared by 5 bases and J by 2 bases, with 5 bases of the junction left unmatched. CDR3 region: CASSAPDRAYEQYF. The DNA of the CDR3 is TGTGCCAGCAGCGCTCCGGACAGGGCCTACGAGCAGTACTTC. The variable domain in full, with the rest retrieved from reference TRBV7-6 and TRBJ2-7, is GAGVSQSPRYKVTKRGQDVALRCDPISGHVSLYWYRQALGQGPEFLTYFNYEAQQDKSGLPNDRFSAERPEGSISTLTIQRTEQRDSAMYRCASSAPDRAYEQYFGPGTRLTVT.

The gene calls are TRBV7-2 and TRBJ2-7; D unclear. Germline assignment: CDR1 SGHTA and CDR2 FQGNSA. The CDR3 runs to 14 residues. The ends were cut back, 5 bases at V and 2 bases at J, with 13 bases in the middle. As DNA, the CDR3 is TGTGCCAGCAGCCCAGCTAGGGTCCCCTACGAGCAGTACTTC. Its protein product is CASSPARVPYEQYF.

This chain links TRBV7-9 with TRBJ2-5; TRBD2 matches at 9 bases. CDR1 is SEHNR, CDR2 FQNEAQ, per germline (reference sequence). The CDR3 has 15 amino acids. Losses at the gene ends were 0 bases for V and 5 bases for J; bases not matched to a gene: 4. DNA of the CDR3: TGTGCCAGCAGCTTAGCTAGCGGGAGATCGGAGACCCAGTACTTC. This codes for CASSLASGRSETQYF.

As DNA, the CDR3 is TGCGCCAGCAGCCTGGACCATGAGCAGTTCTTC. It translates to CASSLDHEQFF. The chain links TRBV4-3 to TRBJ2-1; D is uncertain. Trimming removed 4 bases from V and 8 bases from J, with 6 bases in between. The CDR3 runs to 11 residues. In germline, CDR1 is LGHNA, CDR2 YSLEER.